These 31 T cell receptor beta chains came from one sample sequenced in a study of T cell repertoires in ileal Crohn's disease. Clones were sequenced by immunoSEQ multiplex PCR, and TCRdb holds only the in-frame ones, with some missing. This sample yields around 3,600 clones, of which 81% are seen a single time; less than 6.5% belongs to the top ten. The sample's time point: neoterminal ileum biopsy at postoperative endoscopy, about 6 months after surgery. Sequenced input: ileal tissue. All receptors derive from an adult with Crohn's disease.

This chain uses TRBV4-1 with TRBJ2-7; 11 nucleotides match TRBD2. The germline CDR1 and CDR2 sequences are MGHRA and YSYEKL. The CDR3 contains 14 residues. The V segment lost 4 bases and the J segment 4 bases; nucleotides outside the gene matches: 3. CDR3 in DNA: TGCGCCAGCAGCCTTAGCGGGGGGGATTACGAGCAGTACTTC. It translates to CASSLSGGDYEQYF.

This clone was picked up one time. The chain couples TRBV2 to TRBJ1-6; D remains ambiguous. The V and J ends lost 4 bases and 8 bases respectively, with 9 bases between them. Germline loops: CDR1 SNHLY, CDR2 FYNNEI. There are 13 residues in the CDR3. The DNA of the CDR3 is TGTGCCAGCAGTGCGGGTGGGTATTCACCCCTCCACTTT. Its protein product is CASSAGGYSPLHF.

The chain joins TRBV27 to TRBJ2-1, with D unresolved. CDR1 and CDR2 (germline): MNHEY, SMNVEV (reference sequence). This CDR3 is built from 12 residues. The V and J ends lost 4 bases and 9 bases respectively, with 10 bases between them. CDR3 loop: CASSYLSGEQFF. CDR3 coding DNA: TGTGCCAGCAGTTACCTCTCGGGTGAGCAGTTCTTC.

The V call is TRBV5-4, the J call TRBJ1-5; no firm D call. Germline V gives CDR1 SGHNT, CDR2 YYREEE (reference sequence). The CDR3 length is 13 residues. Trimming left V 0 bases short and J 4 bases short, with 5 bases between. CDR3 amino acids: CASSLDSNQPQHF. The CDR3 DNA sequence: TGTGCCAGCAGCTTGGACAGTAATCAGCCCCAGCATTTT. The whole variable domain, filled in from reference TRBV5-4 and TRBJ1-5, reads ETGVTQSPTHLIKTRGQQVTLRCSSQSGHNTVSWYQQALGQGPQFIFQYYREEENGRGNFPPRFSGLQFPNYSSELNVNALELDDSALYLCASSLDSNQPQHFGDGTRLSIL.

V usage is TRBV6-1 and J usage is TRBJ1-5, with 7 bases aligning to TRBD1. The CDR3 length is 18 residues. V lost 0 bases, J lost 7 bases, and 15 bases stayed unmatched. Germline lookup yields CDR1 MNHNS and CDR2 SASEGT. The CDR3, as DNA: TGTGCCAGCAGTGAAGCGCTGGGGATTACAGGGGTTCTGCAGCCCCAGCATTTT. This translates into CASSEALGITGVLQPQHF.

The rearrangement links TRBV15 to TRBJ1-4; D unresolved. Germline V gene lookup returns CDR1 LNHNV and CDR2 YYDKDF (reference sequence). The ends were cut back, 0 bases at V and 9 bases at J, with 8 bases in the middle. This CDR3 comprises 13 residues. The CDR3 region is CATSRDPGKKLFF. The CDR3 nucleotides are TGTGCCACCAGCAGAGATCCGGGGAAAAAACTGTTTTTT.

The chain uses TRBV2 and TRBJ1-1; D is unclear. Per germline, CDR1 SNHLY and CDR2 FYNNEI. The CDR3 is 15 amino acids. V lost 6 bases and J lost 3, with 17 bases in between. CDR3 loop: CASRSAPSGYTEAFF. CDR3 in DNA: TGTGCCAGCAGATCAGCCCCCTCGGGGTACACTGAAGCTTTCTTT.

This rearrangement joins TRBV5-1 to TRBJ2-1; D may be TRBD1 (6 bases). Trimming pared 5 bases from V and 1 base from J, leaving 7 bases between. The CDR3 runs 13 residues. Germline assignment: CDR1 SGHRS and CDR2 YFSETQ. The CDR3 spells CASRGASYNEQFF. CDR3 sequence (DNA): TGCGCCAGCAGGGGGGCGTCCTACAATGAGCAGTTCTTC.

The chain is built from TRBV11-2 and TRBJ2-1, with D possibly TRBD2 on 6 matching bases. Germline CDR1 is SGHAT and CDR2 is FQNNGV. The CDR3 consists of 14 residues. With 5 bases removed from V and 8 bases from J, the gap between germline ends came to 16 bases. CDR3: CASSLGDSLDEQFF. In nucleotides, the CDR3 is TGTGCCAGCAGCCTTGGGGACTCCTTAGATGAGCAGTTCTTC. Together with reference TRBV11-2 and TRBJ2-1, the CDR3 gives the full variable domain: EAGVAQSPRYKIIEKRQSVAFWCNPISGHATLYWYQQILGQGPKLLIQFQNNGVVDDSQLPKDRFSAERLKGVDSTLKIQPAKLEDSAVYLCASSLGDSLDEQFFGPGTRLTVL.

The V gene is TRBV2, the J gene TRBJ2-5, with 12 bases matching TRBD2. With 6 bases clipped from V and 4 bases from J, the junction kept 6 bases outside the gene matches. CDR1 is SNHLY, CDR2 FYNNEI, per germline. This CDR3 region has 15 residues. The CDR3 is CASRGLAGLGETQYF. As DNA, the CDR3 is TGTGCCAGCAGGGGACTAGCGGGCCTAGGAGAGACCCAGTACTTC.

This clone appeared a single time. The rearrangement joins TRBV7-8 to TRBJ1-1, with TRBD1 matching over 7 bases. The CDR3 covers 13 residues. Germline loops: CDR1 SGHVS, CDR2 FQNEAQ. Trimming cost V 5 bases and J 8 bases; bases outside gene matches: 8. CDR3 in amino acids: CASSHARQGEAFF. In nucleotides, the CDR3 is TGTGCCAGCAGCCACGCCCGACAGGGAGAAGCTTTCTTT.

This clone came up once. The chain has TRBV11-2 and TRBJ2-3; 7 bases are shared with TRBD1. The length of the CDR3 is 16 residues. Germline V gene lookup returns CDR1 SGHAT and CDR2 FQNNGV. Trimming removed 5 bases from V and 6 bases from J; junction bases left unmatched: 14. CDR3 sequence reads: CASSPTLRGRWDTQYF. For the CDR3, the DNA is TGTGCCAGCAGCCCAACCCTTAGGGGGCGATGGGATACGCAGTATTTT.

J is TRBJ1-2 and V is TRBV28; no firm D call. This CDR3 is built from 15 residues. The germline CDR1 and CDR2 sequences are MDHEN and SYDVKM. V shed 5 bases and J shed 7 bases, with 20 bases lying between them. DNA for the CDR3: TGTGCCAGCAGTCCGAGTGCGGGTGTTGTTCGTGGCTACACCTTC. It encodes CASSPSAGVVRGYTF.

The CDR3 DNA reads TGTGCCAGCAGTTTACCAGGGACTAGGGGAGAGACCCAGTACTTC. Encoded protein: CASSLPGTRGETQYF. The rearrangement joins TRBV28 to TRBJ2-5; 8 nucleotides agree with TRBD2. The V and J ends lost 2 bases and 4 bases, in that order; junction bases with no gene match: 6. This CDR3 is 15 amino acids long. Germline V gene lookup returns CDR1 MDHEN and CDR2 SYDVKM. Full variable domain (outside the CDR3, taken from reference TRBV28 and TRBJ2-5): DVKVTQSSRYLVKRTGEKVFLECVQDMDHENMFWYRQDPGLGLRLIYFSYDVKMKEKGDIPEGYSVSREKKERFSLILESASTNQTSMYLCASSLPGTRGETQYFGPGTRLLVL.

This clone has only a few counts. CDR3 bases: TGTGCCAGCAGTATAATACATCAAGTTTCACCCCTCCACTTT. Its protein product is CASSIIHQVSPLHF. The rearrangement uses TRBV7-3 and TRBJ1-6; D call uncertain. Trimming removed 6 bases at V and 9 bases at J, with 15 bases between. This CDR3 has 14 residues. Germline assignment: CDR1 SGHTA and CDR2 FQGTGA.

The chain recombines TRBV27 with TRBJ1-5, with no clear D. Looked up from germline, CDR1 is MNHEY and CDR2 is SMNVEV (reference sequence). The CDR3 totals 13 residues. V lost 0 bases, J lost 7 bases, and 7 bases lay in between. CDR3 bases: TGTGCCAGCAGTTTATCGATGCAGCAGCCCCAGCATTTT. It yields the protein CASSLSMQQPQHF.

This rearrangement joins TRBV19 to TRBJ2-3, with a possible D match to TRBD2 (7 bases). This CDR3 is 15 amino acids long. V lost 1 base and J 2 bases, leaving 10 bases between the germline ends. Germline loops: CDR1 LNHDA, CDR2 SQIVND (reference sequence). The CDR3 DNA follows: TGTGCCAGTAGTATAGCGGGGGGCCTCACAGATACGCAGTATTTT. It yields the protein CASSIAGGLTDTQYF.

The chain carries TRBV7-2 and TRBJ2-2, with D unresolved. V lost 1 base and J lost 2, with 14 bases in between. Germline loops: CDR1 SGHTA, CDR2 FQGNSA. The CDR3 is 17 residues long. The CDR3 DNA follows: TGTGCCAGCAGCTTAGTTAGGTCCAGGCGTAACACCGGGGAGCTGTTTTTT. Translated: CASSLVRSRRNTGELFF.

V usage is TRBV4-1 and J usage is TRBJ2-7, with D uncertain. V shed 4 bases and J shed 3 bases, with 16 bases lying between them. The CDR3 runs 15 residues. Germline CDR1 MGHRA, CDR2 YSYEKL. The CDR3 is CASSPLSRPDYEQYF. The CDR3 coding sequence is TGCGCCAGCAGCCCCCTAAGTCGTCCTGACTACGAGCAGTACTTC.

The V gene is TRBV7-8, the J gene TRBJ2-6, with TRBD1 identical over 10 bases. Germline-derived CDR1 and CDR2 are SGHVS and FQNEAQ. The CDR3 covers 18 residues. Unmatched junction bases numbered 8, after V lost 4 bases and J lost 2 bases. This CDR3 is CASSSPDRGAAGANVLTF. DNA for the CDR3: TGTGCCAGCAGCTCCCCGGACAGGGGGGCGGCTGGGGCCAACGTCCTGACTTTC.

This chain connects TRBV11-3 to TRBJ2-3; TRBD2 aligns across 11 bases. Germline V lookup: CDR1 SGHNT, CDR2 YENEEA. Trimming removed 1 base from V and 3 bases from J; junction bases left unmatched: 6. The CDR3 has 17 residues. The chain's CDR3 is CASSLGAGTSGTDTQYF. The CDR3 DNA reads TGTGCCAGCAGCTTAGGGGCCGGGACTAGCGGAACAGATACGCAGTATTTT.

The rearrangement uses TRBV6-5 and TRBJ2-5, with 10 bases fitting TRBD2. This CDR3 contains 13 residues. Germline V lookup: CDR1 MNHEY, CDR2 SVGAGI. V lost 9 bases and J lost 4; bases outside the gene matches: 5. CDR3: CASTTSGVETQYF. The CDR3 nucleotides read TGTGCCAGTACAACTAGCGGGGTAGAGACCCAGTACTTC.

The rearrangement joins TRBV18 to TRBJ1-4, with 7 positions matching TRBD1. From germline, CDR1 is KGHSH and CDR2 LQKENI. V shed 5 bases, J shed 2 bases, and the junction held 14 bases outside the gene matches. The CDR3 covers 18 residues. CDR3 amino acids: CASSRSDRARTTNEKLFF. The CDR3 DNA reads TGTGCCAGCTCAAGATCCGACAGGGCCCGAACCACTAATGAAAAACTGTTTTTT.

V is TRBV5-5 and J is TRBJ2-3; D gene unclear. The CDR3 has 12 residues. CDR1 SGHKS and CDR2 YYEKEE come from the germline V gene (reference sequence). Trimming took 3 bases from V and 5 from J, leaving 7 bases between them. CDR3 region: CASSWSRDTQYF. The DNA of the CDR3 is TGTGCCAGCAGCTGGAGTAGAGATACGCAGTATTTT.

This chain connects TRBV6-6 to TRBJ1-6; D possibly corresponds to TRBD1 (5 bases). Germline V gives CDR1 MNHNY, CDR2 SVGAGI (reference sequence). V dropped 0 bases and J dropped 9 bases, with 15 bases sitting between them. The CDR3 has 16 residues. As DNA, the CDR3 is TGTGCCAGCAGTTACTCGATGGCTCAAACAGGTTCACCCCTCCACTTT. It encodes CASSYSMAQTGSPLHF.

The V gene is TRBV7-2, the J gene TRBJ2-1; TRBD2 matches 7 bases. Germline assignment: CDR1 SGHTA and CDR2 FQGNSA. V lost 1 base and J lost 9; bases outside the gene matches: 12. CDR3 length: 16 amino acids. CDR3 coding DNA: TGTGCCAGCAGCTTAGGAGCGGGAAGGGCTTGGGGTGAGCAGTTCTTC. It yields the protein CASSLGAGRAWGEQFF.

This chain connects TRBV2 to TRBJ1-5; D is perhaps TRBD1 (5 bases). The CDR3 totals 15 residues. Germline loops: CDR1 SNHLY, CDR2 FYNNEI. V gave up 6 bases and J gave up 2 bases, with 14 bases separating them. Here the CDR3 reads CASRQGDGGNQPQHF. The CDR3 region has the DNA TGTGCCAGCAGGCAAGGGGATGGCGGCAATCAGCCCCAGCATTTT.

The V call is TRBV27, the J call TRBJ2-4; 9 positions agree with TRBD1. V shed 0 bases and J 2 bases; nucleotides not matched to a gene: 5. The CDR3 is 17 residues long. CDR1 is MNHEY, CDR2 SMNVEV, per germline (reference sequence). Here the CDR3 reads CASSLSRDRVTKNIQYF. The CDR3 bases are TGTGCCAGCAGTTTATCGCGGGACAGGGTAACCAAAAACATTCAGTACTTC.

The rearrangement links TRBV2 to TRBJ2-1, with D uncertain. Trimming left V 4 bases short and J 6 bases short, with 22 bases between. The V gene's germline CDR1 is SNHLY and CDR2 FYNNEI. The CDR3 runs 17 residues. CDR3 sequence: CASSALRTPKRGNEQFF. The CDR3 DNA is TGTGCCAGCAGTGCCTTACGTACCCCGAAAAGAGGCAATGAGCAGTTCTTC.

The gene calls are TRBV7-2 and TRBJ1-4, with D possibly matching TRBD1 (6 bases). The CDR3 contains 13 residues. CDR1 SGHTA and CDR2 FQGNSA come from the germline V gene. V was trimmed by 5 bases and J by 6 bases, leaving 10 bases between them. CDR3 in DNA: TGTGCCAGCAGCCTTAACAGGGATGAAAAACTGTTTTTT. It codes for CASSLNRDEKLFF.

The chain is built from TRBV28 and TRBJ2-5; D unresolved. Germline CDR1 and CDR2: MDHEN and SYDVKM. V lost 3 bases to trimming and J lost 3 bases, with 8 bases between them. The length of the CDR3 is 13 residues. CDR3 sequence (DNA): TGTGCCAGCAGTTTGGGCAGTAAAGAGACCCAGTACTTC. Encoded protein: CASSLGSKETQYF.